This entry lists 27 T cell receptor beta chains sequenced from one sample in a study of blood T cells in healthy people across ages. The use of a sample-barcoded 5' primer and a J-beta primer mix characterized a second PCR of roughly 6 to 11 cycles. TCRdb fed the 5' RACE reads into MiXCR, producing one record per CDR3 protein. The table records about 2 million distinct CDR3 sequences, around 48% of them present only once. Sequenced input: blood. Source of these receptors: a middle-aged woman in good health.

CDR3 in amino acids: CASSPRSGGHFKDAFF. DNA for the CDR3: TGTGCCAGCAGCCCTCGGAGCGGGGGCCACTTTAAGGACGCGTTCTTC. The rearrangement links TRBV3-1 to TRBJ2-1, with TRBD2 matching over 8 bases. J lost 15 bases, V lost 4 bases, and 20 bases had no gene match. The V gene's germline CDR1 is LGHDT and CDR2 YNNKEL (reference sequence). This CDR3 has 16 residues.

This clonotype was seen ten or more times. The chain recombines TRBV7-2 with TRBJ1-2, with 10 bases aligning to TRBD1. In germline, CDR1 is SGHTA, CDR2 FQGNSA. The CDR3 is made up of 14 amino acids. V dropped 1 base and J dropped 4; count of bases not matched to a gene: 0. CDR3 residues: CASSLGDRGYGYTF. CDR3 in DNA: TGTGCCAGCAGCTTAGGGGACAGGGGCTATGGCTACACCTTC.

About this clonotype itself: Compared with germline, one end of the junction differs, possibly owing to a read error. The DNA of the CDR3 is TGCGCCAGTAGGACACAGGGAGCTATCACAGATAGGCAGTATTTT. It encodes CASRTQGAITDRQYF. This sequence joins TRBV5-1 and TRBJ2-3; a weak D match, TRBD1 (6 bases). CDR3 length: 15 residues. The germline V gene encodes CDR1 SGHRS and CDR2 YFSETQ.

This clonotype was observed a few times. The V gene is TRBV6-2 or TRBV6-3, the J gene TRBJ2-7, with D tentatively TRBD1 or TRBD2 (6 bases each). Germline lookup yields CDR1 MNHEY and CDR2 SVGEGT. Trimming took 6 bases from V and 3 from J, leaving 18 bases between them. The CDR3 is made up of 15 amino acids. The CDR3 DNA reads TGTGCCAGCAGCCTGTTCGGGGGCCTCCGCTACGAGCAGTACTTC. Residues: CASSLFGGLRYEQYF.

This clonotype occurred a few times. This chain joins TRBV6-2 or TRBV6-3 and TRBJ2-7; D is unclear. Looked up from germline, CDR1 is MNHEY and CDR2 is SVGEGT. The CDR3 runs 13 residues. V was cut by 7 bases and J by 6 bases, with 16 bases left in between. CDR3 region: CASKGWEPSEQYF. The CDR3 coding sequence is TGTGCCAGCAAGGGTTGGGAACCCTCCGAGCAGTACTTC.

V gene TRBV4-1 combines with J gene TRBJ2-3; D possibly corresponds to TRBD2 (6 bases). Germline CDR1 is MGHRA and CDR2 is YSYEKL. The V end was cut by 4 bases, the J end by 0 bases, with 17 bases between. The CDR3 loop spans 17 amino acids. In DNA form, the CDR3 reads TGCGCCAGCAGCCCAACGGGGGTCAGGACTAGCACAGATACGCAGTATTTT. Protein: CASSPTGVRTSTDTQYF.

Notes on this clonotype: A read error may produce the germline difference seen at one junction end. The chain couples TRBV7-2 to TRBJ2-4; TRBD2 matches at 7 bases. This CDR3 is 17 amino acids long. Per germline, CDR1 SGHTA and CDR2 FQGNSA. This chain's CDR3 is CSSSPRREGLAKNIQYF. The CDR3 DNA follows: TGTTCCAGCAGCCCGAGGAGGGAGGGTCTAGCCAAAAACATTCAGTACTTC.

CDR3: CASSVAPGGKTQYF. In DNA, the CDR3 is TGTGCCAGCAGCGTAGCTCCAGGGGGCAAGACCCAGTACTTC. The chain employs TRBV9 and TRBJ2-4; 8 bases are a match to TRBD1. The better agreement between TRBJ2-5 and the DNA end casts doubt on the J call. Germline V gene sequence: CDR1 SGDLS, CDR2 YYNGEE. This CDR3 is 14 amino acids long.

This clonotype showed up just once. The chain uses TRBV6-6 and TRBJ2-1; 7 positions match TRBD2. Germline-derived CDR1 and CDR2 are MNHNY and SVGAGI (reference sequence). J gave up 7 bases and V 7 bases, and 13 bases lay outside the gene matches. The CDR3 is 15 residues long. Written as DNA, the CDR3 is TGTGCCAGCACCCCAGTCGGACTAGAGAATAATGAGCAGTTCTTC. Its protein is CASTPVGLENNEQFF.

The J gene is TRBJ2-1, the V gene TRBV4-1, with D possibly TRBD2 on 5 matching bases. From germline, CDR1 is MGHRA and CDR2 YSYEKL. V was shortened by 4 bases and J by 9 bases, with 22 bases between the two germline ends. The CDR3 has 16 amino acids. Written as DNA, the CDR3 is TGCGCCAGCAGCCGTTTGAACACCCGCTCCAGCGGTGAGCAGTTCTTC. Translating it yields CASSRLNTRSSGEQFF.

This clonotype was seen more than once but under ten times. The V call is TRBV6-2 or TRBV6-3, the J call TRBJ1-2, with D hard to call. This CDR3 is 12 amino acids long. Between the trimmed V and J ends, which lost 5 bases and 8 bases, there was a span of 12 bases. Per the germline V gene, CDR1 is MNHEY and CDR2 is SVGEGT. The CDR3 DNA follows: TGTGCCAGCAGTCGGGGATCCGTCGGCTACACCTTC. Translated: CASSRGSVGYTF.

The chain employs TRBV6-6 and TRBJ1-2, with D possibly matching TRBD1 (5 bases). Germline V lookup: CDR1 MNHNY, CDR2 SVGAGI (reference sequence). CDR3 length: 13 residues. V lost 10 bases, J lost 3 bases, and 15 bases lay in between. In DNA, the CDR3 is TGTGCCATACGACAGATCCCAGACTATGGCTACACCTTC. Protein sequence: CAIRQIPDYGYTF.

A few counts support this clonotype. This chain connects TRBV9 to TRBJ2-3, with 7 bases that match TRBD1. Germline loops: CDR1 SGDLS, CDR2 YYNGEE. Trimming removed 4 bases from V and 3 bases from J; junction bases left unmatched: 11. The CDR3 is 16 amino acids. The CDR3 region has the DNA TGTGCCAGCAGCCCAACGACAGGGCCTACTACAGATACGCAGTATTTT. This translates into CASSPTTGPTTDTQYF.

The chain combines TRBV6-5 with TRBJ1-4; weak D call: TRBD1 (6 bases). V dropped 2 bases and J dropped 1 base, with 11 bases sitting between them. CDR3 length: 16 amino acids. Germline values: CDR1 MNHEY, CDR2 SVGAGI. The DNA of the CDR3 is TGTGCCAGCAGTTACAGGGGGGGCGGAACTAATGAAAAACTGTTTTTT. As protein: CASSYRGGGTNEKLFF.

This chain links TRBV7-9 with TRBJ1-2, with D possibly matching TRBD1 (5 bases). The germline CDR1 and CDR2 sequences are SEHNR and FQNEAQ (reference sequence). The CDR3 has 14 amino acids. The V end lost 5 bases, the J end lost 0 bases, and 10 bases lay between the germline ends. The CDR3 DNA is TGTGCCAGCAGCCGCGGGGGAGCTAACTATGGCTACACCTTC. This translates into CASSRGGANYGYTF.

The J gene is TRBJ2-1, the V gene TRBV9; 10 nucleotides agree with TRBD1. The CDR3 totals 18 residues. J gave up 5 bases and V 0 bases, and 11 bases lay outside the gene matches. The germline V gene encodes CDR1 SGDLS and CDR2 YYNGEE. The CDR3 bases are TGTGCCAGCAGCGTAGGGATCAAAGGGACAGGGGTGGACAATGAGCAGTTCTTC. Amino acid sequence: CASSVGIKGTGVDNEQFF.

In its sample, this clonotype was seen a few times. The chain uses TRBV7-6 and TRBJ2-7, with 7 bases matching TRBD2. The J call is doubtful: the DNA matches TRBJ2-5 better. The CDR3 loop spans 15 amino acids. Germline loops: CDR1 SGHVS, CDR2 FNYEAQ. As DNA, the CDR3 is TGTGCCAGCAGACTCTATGAGCGGGGAGGCGAGACCCAGTACTTC. This gives the protein CASRLYERGGETQYF.

This chain connects TRBV28 to TRBJ2-4, with D perhaps matching TRBD1 or TRBD2 (5 bases each). Germline CDR1 reads MDHEN; CDR2 reads SYDVKM. The CDR3 runs to 16 residues. The germline V and J ends were trimmed by 6 bases and 3 bases, with 18 bases remaining between them. The CDR3 reads CASSPDILGDKNIQYF. The CDR3 DNA follows: TGTGCCAGCAGCCCCGACATCCTGGGGGACAAAAACATTCAGTACTTC.

The gene calls are TRBV6-2 or TRBV6-3 and TRBJ1-2; 9 nucleotides agree with TRBD1. The CDR3 is made up of 15 amino acids. The V segment lost 5 bases and the J segment 4 bases; nucleotides outside the gene matches: 8. CDR1 and CDR2 from the germline V gene are MNHEY and SVGEGT. CDR3: CASSATGQGTYGYTF. CDR3 nucleotide sequence: TGTGCCAGCAGTGCGACGGGACAGGGCACCTATGGCTACACCTTC.

The rearrangement uses TRBV12-3 or TRBV12-4 and TRBJ1-1; D is possibly TRBD1 (5 bases). This CDR3 comprises 13 residues. V was pared by 6 bases and J by 5 bases, with 13 bases between. The CDR3 region has the DNA TGTGCCAGCAGCCTCGACAGTGTTACTGAAGCTTTCTTT. Protein: CASSLDSVTEAFF.

This clonotype was seen a handful of times. The V call is TRBV7-2, the J call TRBJ2-1, with D perhaps matching TRBD1 or TRBD2 (5 bases each). Germline V gene sequence: CDR1 SGHTA, CDR2 FQGNSA. There are 15 residues in the CDR3. Trimming took 2 bases from V and 10 from J, leaving 18 bases between them. CDR3 in amino acids: CASSLSGAARGEQFF. The CDR3 nucleotides read TGTGCCAGCAGCTTAAGCGGAGCGGCTAGGGGCGAGCAGTTCTTC.

This clonotype was seen once. The chain couples TRBV10-2 to TRBJ2-7; D might be TRBD1 (5 bases). V shed 0 bases and J shed 3 bases, with 18 bases lying between them. Germline V gene sequence: CDR1 WSHSY, CDR2 SAAADI. This CDR3 is built from 17 residues. DNA for the CDR3: TGCGCCAGCAGTGAGTCGCTAAACAAACGACAGCGCTACGAGCAGTACTTC. This translates into CASSESLNKRQRYEQYF.

This clonotype came up many times. The chain combines TRBV29-1 with TRBJ2-7; 10 bases line up with TRBD1. The J segment lost 2 bases and the V segment lost 6 bases, leaving 7 bases of the junction unmatched. The CDR3 covers 14 residues. Germline V gene lookup returns CDR1 SQVTM and CDR2 ANQGSEA. This chain's CDR3 is CSVLGTGVTYEQYF. For the CDR3, the DNA is TGCAGCGTGCTTGGGACAGGGGTCACCTACGAGCAGTACTTC.

J is TRBJ2-5 and V is TRBV12-2; TRBD1, as called in the table, went unchecked against the DNA. TRBV12-2 is deemed a pseudogene. CDR3 length: 20 amino acids. The CDR3: CASRLRGVNRVLLPQETQYF. Here the CDR3 DNA reads TGTGCAAGTCGCCTGAGGGGGGTGAATAGGGTGCTCCTTCCCCAAGAGACCCAGTACTTC.

In this sample, this clonotype turned up a few times. The genes are TRBV29-1 and TRBJ2-5, with a tentative D call TRBD1 (8 bases). Trimming pared 5 bases from V and 3 bases from J, leaving 16 bases between. Per germline, CDR1 SQVTM and CDR2 ANQGSEA. This CDR3 spans 14 amino acids. The CDR3 DNA follows: TGCAGCGTTCTCCGGACAGGGAGGGAAGAGACCCAGTACTTC. As protein: CSVLRTGREETQYF.

This clonotype was counted a few times. This chain connects TRBV7-2 to TRBJ2-3; TRBD2 matches 9 bases. This CDR3 is built from 15 residues. Looked up from germline, CDR1 is SGHTA and CDR2 is FQGNSA. The ends lost 5 bases at V and 2 bases at J; junction bases unmatched: 5. In DNA, the CDR3 is TGTGCCAGCAGCATTCTAGCGGGGTACACAGATACGCAGTATTTT. Protein: CASSILAGYTDTQYF.

This clonotype appeared a few times. This sequence joins TRBV2 and TRBJ2-5; D may be TRBD1 or TRBD2 (5 bases each). CDR3 size: 13 residues. The germline V and J ends were trimmed by 6 bases and 7 bases, with 15 bases remaining between them. Germline V gene sequence: CDR1 SNHLY, CDR2 FYNNEI. CDR3 bases: TGTGCCAGCAGACCTGGGGGATTGGGGACCCAGTACTTC. It codes for CASRPGGLGTQYF.